A selection of T cell receptor beta chains follows, all from one sample in a study of siplizumab effects on memory and regulatory T cells. TCRdb's table, derived via immunoSEQ multiplex PCR, lists solely in-frame clones and lacks some. The sample has 95,000 to 100,000 clones, over 90% seen once. Source material: non-Treg CD4+ T cells sorted from blood. These receptors originate from a human donor in good health. Both conserved end residues are part of each CDR3. A D gene is named only where the DNA matches it firmly. The size field is filled for only some rows; it gives once, few, many or a size class.

>-|-|TRBJ2-2|TRBV30
CAWSIIRVPATGELFF
TGTGCCTGGAGTATAATCAGGGTACCGGCCACCGGGGAGCTGTTTTTT
>-|-|TRBJ2-5|TRBV5-6
CASSLGQRPMGQYF
TGTGCCAGCAGCCTAGGACAGCGCCCAATGGGGCAGTACTTC
>-|once|TRBJ1-1|TRBV2
CASLRQFEAFF
TGTGCCAGCCTCAGACAGTTTGAAGCTTTCTTT
>-|-|TRBJ2-6|TRBV19
CATLVDSGANVLTF
TGTGCCACCCTCGTCGACTCTGGGGCCAACGTCCTGACTTTC
>-|-|TRBJ1-2|TRBV19
CASRTNYGYTF
TGTGCCAGTAGGACGAACTATGGCTACACCTTC
>-|-|TRBJ2-1|TRBV29-1
CSGWTPSYNEQFF
TGCAGCGGATGGACTCCCTCCTACAATGAGCAGTTCTTC
>-|few|TRBJ1-5|TRBV4-1
CASSHSTGRNQPQHF
TGCGCCAGCAGCCACTCCACAGGTAGGAATCAGCCCCAGCATTTT
>-|-|TRBJ2-5|TRBV30
CAWSTGWGQETQYF
TGTGCCTGGAGTACAGGGTGGGGCCAAGAGACCCAGTACTTC
>TRBD1|-|TRBJ2-6|TRBV19
CASRPGQLVSGANVLTF
TGTGCCAGTAGACCGGGACAGCTAGTCTCTGGGGCCAACGTCCTGACTTTC
>TRBD2|-|TRBJ2-2|TRBV28
CASRLSGRNGELFF
TGTGCCAGCAGGCTTAGCGGGAGGAACGGGGAGCTGTTTTTT
>-|-|TRBJ2-7|TRBV10-3
CAISDPTGTYEQYF
TGTGCCATCAGTGACCCCACTGGTACCTACGAGCAGTACTTC
>TRBD1|-|TRBJ1-6|TRBV9
CASSDRDNSPLHF
TGTGCCAGCAGTGACAGGGATAATTCACCCCTCCACTTT
>-|-|TRBJ2-3|TRBV11-3
CASSPLSVDTQYF
TGTGCCAGCAGCCCCCTTTCTGTAGATACGCAGTATTTT
>TRBD1|-|TRBJ1-1|TRBV7-9
CASSLRGQGDEAFF
TGTGCCAGCAGCTTAAGAGGACAGGGGGATGAAGCTTTCTTT
>TRBD1|once|TRBJ2-3|TRBV6-5
CASSPRQGPQYF
TGTGCCAGCAGTCCCCGACAGGGTCCGCAGTATTTT
>TRBD1|-|TRBJ1-1|TRBV29-1
CSVTLTGTGFGDTEAFF
TGCAGCGTTACACTTACCGGGACAGGGTTTGGGGACACTGAAGCTTTCTTT
>TRBD2|-|TRBJ2-5|TRBV4-3
CASSQGGRAAETQYF
TGCGCCAGCAGCCAAGGCGGGAGGGCCGCAGAGACCCAGTACTTC
>-|-|TRBJ2-3|TRBV7-6
CASSRREGTDTQYF
TGTGCCAGCAGCCGGCGGGAAGGCACAGATACGCAGTATTTT
>-|-|TRBJ2-2|TRBV7-8
CASSLARWVNQNTGELFF
TGTGCCAGCAGCTTAGCGCGTTGGGTGAATCAGAACACCGGGGAGCTGTTTTTT
>-|-|TRBJ2-2|TRBV7-7
CASSSDFRLSITGELFF
TGTGCTAGCAGCTCGGATTTCCGGCTATCTATAACCGGGGAGCTGTTTTTT
>TRBD1|-|TRBJ1-6|TRBV2
CASSLGQIPLNSPLHF
TGTGCCAGCAGCCTGGGACAGATCCCTCTTAATTCACCCCTCCACTTT
>TRBD1|-|TRBJ2-7|TRBV6-6
CASSLGTGGSYEQYF
TGTGCCAGCAGTCTAGGGACAGGGGGCTCCTACGAGCAGTACTTC
>-|-|TRBJ1-2|TRBV6-1
CASSVAFKTEYGYTF
TGTGCCAGCAGTGTTGCGTTTAAGACGGAATATGGCTACACCTTC
>-|-|TRBJ2-2|TRBV27
CASSYPRGGVTGELFF
TGTGCCAGCAGTTACCCGAGAGGGGGAGTAACCGGGGAGCTGTTTTTT
>-|-|TRBJ2-7|TRBV30
CAWSVMQGISEQYF
TGTGCCTGGAGTGTAATGCAGGGGATCAGCGAGCAGTACTTC
>-|-|TRBJ2-1|TRBV5-4
CASSLDSGTNEQFF
TGTGCCAGCAGCTTGGATTCGGGGACCAATGAGCAGTTCTTC
>-|once|TRBJ2-7|TRBV5-1
CAPPHEQYF
TGCGCCCCCCCCCACGAGCAGTACTTC
>-|-|TRBJ1-2|TRBV19
CASSMGHHYGYTF
TGTGCCAGTAGTATGGGACACCACTATGGCTACACCTTC
>-|-|TRBJ2-5|TRBV5-6
CASSSMSGDETQYF
TGTGCCAGCAGCTCGATGTCCGGGGATGAGACCCAGTACTTC
>-|-|TRBJ2-7|TRBV28
CASSSPQGSRIGYEQYF
TGTGCCAGCAGTTCCCCCCAGGGTAGCCGGATAGGCTACGAGCAGTACTTC
>-|-|TRBJ1-5|TRBV7-2
CASSFNKVGQPQHF
TGTGCCAGCAGCTTTAACAAGGTGGGGCAGCCCCAGCATTTT
>TRBD1|-|TRBJ2-7|TRBV5-1
CASRIPGQGYEQYF
TGCGCCAGCAGAATACCGGGACAGGGCTACGAGCAGTACTTC
>TRBD2|-|TRBJ2-2|TRBV5-4
CASSLARGGDTGELFF
TGTGCCAGCAGCTTGGCCCGGGGGGGTGACACCGGGGAGCTGTTTTTT
>-|once|TRBJ2-5|TRBV6-5
CASSYSLGARDTQYF
TGTGCCAGCAGTTACTCGTTGGGGGCCCGAGATACCCAGTACTTC
>-|-|TRBJ2-5|TRBV28
CASSLGLADGPNAETQYF
TGTGCCAGCAGTTTAGGGCTCGCCGATGGTCCTAATGCGGAGACCCAGTACTTC
>TRBD2|-|TRBJ2-3|TRBV7-2
CASLTSGITDTQYF
TGTGCCAGCTTGACTAGCGGGATTACAGATACGCAGTATTTT
>TRBD1|-|TRBJ2-3|TRBV4-2
CASSQEQGHESSTDTQYF
TGTGCCAGCAGCCAAGAACAGGGGCACGAATCTAGCACAGATACGCAGTATTTT
>TRBD2|-|TRBJ2-7|TRBV6-6
CASSGLAGKSSYEQYF
TGTGCCAGCAGTGGACTAGCGGGGAAGAGCTCCTACGAGCAGTACTTC
>-|-|TRBJ2-1|TRBV6-5
CASTPWRDGSEQFF
TGTGCCAGCACCCCGTGGCGGGACGGGAGTGAGCAGTTCTTC
>TRBD2|-|TRBJ2-3|TRBV7-2
CASTPGTSGGWIADTQYF
TGTGCCAGCACCCCAGGTACTAGCGGGGGCTGGATAGCAGATACGCAGTATTTT
>-|-|TRBJ2-7|TRBV30
CARRAEGPHEQYF
TGTGCCCGCAGGGCAGAGGGACCTCACGAGCAGTACTTC
>TRBD1|-|TRBJ2-1|TRBV10-2
CASSSVDRGNEQFF
TGCGCCAGCAGCTCCGTCGACAGGGGAAATGAGCAGTTCTTC
>-|once|TRBJ1-5|TRBV7-9
CASSLLNQPQHF
TGTGCCAGCAGCTTACTAAATCAGCCCCAGCATTTT
>-|-|TRBJ2-3|TRBV11-3
CASSQVRVNTQYF
TGTGCCAGCAGCCAAGTCAGGGTGAATACGCAGTATTTT
>-|-|TRBJ1-1|TRBV30
CAWSGTANKGAFF
TGTGCCTGGAGTGGGACGGCCAACAAAGGAGCTTTCTTT
>TRBD1|-|TRBJ1-4|TRBV25-1
CASSERDRGYEKLFF
TGTGCCAGCAGCGAAAGGGACAGGGGTTATGAAAAACTGTTTTTT
>TRBD1|-|TRBJ2-5|TRBV6-5
CASTARTGTTQYF
TGTGCCAGCACGGCGAGGACAGGGACGACCCAGTACTTC
>-|-|TRBJ2-1|TRBV19
CASSSRQRSNEQFF
TGTGCCAGCAGTTCGAGACAGAGATCCAATGAGCAGTTCTTC
>-|-|TRBJ2-6|TRBV4-3
CASSYSSGANVLTF
TGCGCCAGCAGTTACAGCTCTGGGGCCAACGTCCTGACTTTC
>-|once|TRBJ1-2|TRBV10-2
CASSDDEGPPDGYTF
TGCGCCAGCAGTGACGATGAAGGCCCGCCAGATGGCTACACCTTC
>-|-|TRBJ1-2|TRBV20-1
CSARAFDGYTF
TGCAGTGCTAGGGCCTTCGATGGCTACACCTTC